Listed below are T cell receptor beta chains from one sample, sequenced in a study of blood T cell repertoires in COVID-19. Method: immunoSEQ multiplex PCR; TCRdb's copy keeps in-frame clones and lacks some. The sample has about 440,000 clones; around 88% are singletons. Sequencing was carried out using peripheral blood. The receptor source for this set is a woman between 25 and 40 years old with acute or convalescent COVID-19. The CDR3 runs from the conserved cysteine through the conserved F or W. Each record gives: J gene, D gene, CDR3 length, clone size, V gene, CDR3 DNA, CDR3 protein. A D gene is named only where the DNA matches it firmly. Rows give clone size only sometimes, using once, few, many, or a class for an expanded clone.

TRBJ2-1,TRBD2,16,-,TRBV5-1,TGCGCCAGCAGCTTGGAGTTTAGCGGGGGGGCCGGTGAGCAGTTCTTC,CASSLEFSGGAGEQFF
TRBJ1-5,-,15,-,TRBV18,TGTGCCAGCTCACCAGGCAGGGGATTTATTCAGCCCCAGCATTTT,CASSPGRGFIQPQHF
TRBJ2-5,-,17,-,TRBV21-1,-,CASIDEVGTGTQETQYF
TRBJ2-3,-,17,-,TRBV3-1/TRBV3-2,TGTGCCAGCAGCCCAAGAAGGTCAGTGGGAGTAATAGATACGCAGTATTTT,CASSPRRSVGVIDTQYF
TRBJ2-7,-,14,-,TRBV7-9,TGTGCCAGCAGCGTTACAGGAAGACCCTACGAGCAGTACTTC,CASSVTGRPYEQYF
TRBJ1-1,-,15,-,TRBV7-8,TGTGCCAGCAGCTCCGCCAGAGGATCGAACACTGAAGCTTTCTTT,CASSSARGSNTEAFF
TRBJ2-7,-,13,-,TRBV29-1,TGCAGCGTTGCCACAGGGTTCTCCTACGAGCAGTACTTC,CSVATGFSYEQYF
TRBJ1-5,TRBD1,12,-,TRBV12-3/TRBV12-4,TGTGCCAGTGGGACAGGTGGACAGCCCCAGCATTTT,CASGTGGQPQHF
TRBJ1-1,TRBD1,14,-,TRBV5-8,TGTGCCAGCAGACCGGGACAGGCCGGGCGGGGAGCTTTCTTT,CASRPGQAGRGAFF
TRBJ2-7,-,13,few,TRBV5-1,TGCGCCAGCAATCAGGGAAGCTCCTACGAGCAGTACTTC,CASNQGSSYEQYF
TRBJ1-1,TRBD1,16,-,TRBV3-1/TRBV3-2,TGTGCCAGCAGCCGCGACAGGGGGGTTCTGAACACTGAAGCTTTCTTT,CASSRDRGVLNTEAFF
TRBJ1-1,-,16,-,TRBV7-3,TGTGCCAGCAGCCGCGGTGGTGTGGCGAAGAACACTGAAGCTTTCTTT,CASSRGGVAKNTEAFF
TRBJ1-6,TRBD1,15,few,TRBV25-1,TGTGCCAGCAGTGGGCCGGGACAGATCTCTTCACCCCTCCACTTT,CASSGPGQISSPLHF
TRBJ1-5,-,14,-,TRBV10-2,TGCGCCAGCAGGGAGACAGGTAGCAATCAGCCCCAGCATTTT,CASRETGSNQPQHF
TRBJ2-7,-,15,-,TRBV28,TGTGCCAGCAGCCTACGACAGGCCCGGGGAAACGAGCAGTACTTC,CASSLRQARGNEQYF
TRBJ2-3,TRBD1,15,-,TRBV19,TGTGCCAGTAGGCCGGGACAGGGGGCAACAGATACGCAGTATTTT,CASRPGQGATDTQYF
TRBJ1-1,-,14,once,TRBV10-3,TGTGCCATCGGCGTAGACATGGGGAACACTGAAGCTTTCTTT,CAIGVDMGNTEAFF
TRBJ2-1,TRBD1,11,-,TRBV20-1,TGCAGTGTCGACAGGGGCAATGAGCAGTTCTTC,CSVDRGNEQFF
TRBJ2-7,TRBD1,14,once,TRBV13,TGTGCCAGCAGCACGGGACAGGGGTTGGACGAGCAGTACTTC,CASSTGQGLDEQYF
TRBJ2-1,TRBD1,16,-,TRBV5-1,TGCGCCAGCAGCGGGGGACAGCTGAGCTCCTACAATGAGCAGTTCTTC,CASSGGQLSSYNEQFF
TRBJ2-3,TRBD2,12,-,TRBV14,TGTGCCAGCAGCCCTTCGGGAGGCCGGCAGTATTTT,CASSPSGGRQYF
TRBJ2-2,-,15,-,TRBV5-1,TGCGCCAGCAGCTTGGTGAGCCAAGGGGCCGGGGAGCTGTTTTTT,CASSLVSQGAGELFF
TRBJ2-1,TRBD2,19,-,TRBV2,TGTGCCAGCAGTGAATCCCTAGCGGGGGGCCAAAGCTCCTACAATGAGCAGTTCTTC,CASSESLAGGQSSYNEQFF
TRBJ2-1,TRBD2,15,-,TRBV5-1,TGCGCCAGCAGCTTGAGCGGGGGCCGCTACAATGAGCAGTTCTTC,CASSLSGGRYNEQFF
TRBJ1-1,-,13,-,TRBV15,TGTGCCACCACTAAACTACTGAACACTGAAGCTTTCTTT,CATTKLLNTEAFF
TRBJ2-6,-,16,-,TRBV10-2,TGCGCCAGCAGTGTAGGGGGAAGCTCTGGGGCCAACGTCCTGACTTTC,CASSVGGSSGANVLTF
TRBJ2-7,TRBD2,14,-,TRBV5-1,TGCGCCAGCAGCTTAAGCGGGGGGGCGTACGAGCAGTACTTC,CASSLSGGAYEQYF
TRBJ1-1,TRBD1,12,-,TRBV28,TGTGCCAGCAGTTCAGGGGGCACTGAAGCTTTCTTT,CASSSGGTEAFF
TRBJ1-5,-,16,-,TRBV12-1,TGTGCCACTTTTAATCCCCTAGGACACCTCAATCAGCCCCAGCATTTT,CATFNPLGHLNQPQHF
TRBJ1-1,-,13,-,TRBV2,TGTGCCAGTTCGAGGGAGGTGAACACTGAAGCTTTCTTT,CASSREVNTEAFF
TRBJ1-5,TRBD1,13,-,TRBV19,TGTGCCACTACCGAAGAGGGGGCACAGCCCCAGCATTTT,CATTEEGAQPQHF
TRBJ2-1,TRBD1,13,-,TRBV29-1,TGCAGCGAGGGACAGGGGGGATTCAATGAGCAGTTCTTC,CSEGQGGFNEQFF
TRBJ2-3,TRBD2,17,few,TRBV11-2,TGTGCCAGCAGTCCAAAAGCGGGGCGGCAGTACACAGATACGCAGTATTTT,CASSPKAGRQYTDTQYF